These 31 T cell receptor beta chains were all obtained from the same sample, sequenced in a study of CD8 T cells in Susac syndrome. Reverse transcription of about 0.5 to 1 ug RNA used random hexamers. Each CDR3 protein gets one entry after TCRdb re-called the immunoSEQ multiplex PCR reads with MiXCR. The profile covers about 290,000 distinct CDR3 sequences, with almost 85% appearing a single time and roughly 0.21% taken by the ten largest. Sequenced input: CD8+ T cells from PBMCs. Every receptor here comes from a human donor with multiple sclerosis.

The rearrangement joins TRBV5-1 to TRBJ2-7, with a weak D call TRBD1 (5 bases). V was trimmed by 5 bases and J by 2 bases, leaving 17 bases between them. Germline V gene data show CDR1 as SGHRS and CDR2 as YFSETQ. The CDR3 is 15 amino acids. DNA of the CDR3: TGCGCCAGCAGACCCAACCCAGGGATGCCCTACGAGCAGTACTTC. Its protein product is CASRPNPGMPYEQYF.

A note on this clonotype: At one boundary the junction diverges from the germline segment, which might be a read error. This chain uses TRBV7-7 with TRBJ1-1; 9 bases match TRBD1. Germline values: CDR1 SSHAT, CDR2 FNYEAQ (reference sequence). The length of the CDR3 is 15 residues. The CDR3, as DNA: TGTGCTAGCAGCCAATACTCTGGACAGGGGACTGAAGCTTTCTTT. It yields the protein CASSQYSGQGTEAFF.

This sequence joins TRBV25-1 and TRBJ2-1, with 13 nucleotides matching TRBD2. Unmatched junction bases numbered 8, after V lost 3 bases and J lost 3 bases. The germline V gene has CDR1 MGHDK and CDR2 SYGVNS. The CDR3 totals 18 residues. CDR3 sequence (DNA): TGTGCCAGCAGTGACCCTACTAGCGGGAGGGCCTTCTACAATGAGCAGTTCTTC. This translates into CASSDPTSGRAFYNEQFF.

V is TRBV7-9 and J is TRBJ1-1, with D unresolved. CDR1 SEHNR and CDR2 FQNEAQ come from the germline V gene (reference sequence). The CDR3 sequence is 15 residues long. With 0 bases removed from V and 1 base from J, the gap between germline ends came to 9 bases. The CDR3 region is CASSLADGGNTEAFF. The CDR3 nucleotides read TGTGCCAGCAGCTTAGCGGATGGAGGGAACACTGAAGCTTTCTTT.

The genes are TRBV11-2 and TRBJ2-1; 9 bases match TRBD2. The CDR3 length is 15 residues. Germline values: CDR1 SGHAT, CDR2 FQNNGV. The V segment lost 3 bases and the J segment 8 bases; nucleotides outside the gene matches: 8. CDR3 amino acids: CASSFSGSPWDEQFF. The DNA for the CDR3 is TGTGCCAGCAGCTTTAGCGGGAGCCCGTGGGATGAGCAGTTCTTC. The whole variable domain, remainder taken from reference TRBV11-2 and TRBJ2-1, is EAGVAQSPRYKIIEKRQSVAFWCNPISGHATLYWYQQILGQGPKLLIQFQNNGVVDDSQLPKDRFSAERLKGVDSTLKIQPAKLEDSAVYLCASSFSGSPWDEQFFGPGTRLTVL.

The V gene is TRBV29-1, the J gene TRBJ2-1; no clear D gene. The ends were cut back, 3 bases at V and 8 bases at J, with 8 bases in the middle. The germline CDR1 and CDR2 sequences are SQVTM and ANQGSEA. The CDR3 covers 11 residues. CDR3 protein: CSVDKTDEQFF. The CDR3, as DNA: TGCAGCGTTGATAAGACCGATGAGCAGTTCTTC.

Only a few counts were recorded for this clonotype. The CDR3 coding sequence is TGTGCCAGCAGCCCCAGGACAGGGGGTGCTTACGAGCAGTACTTC. Translating gives CASSPRTGGAYEQYF. This rearrangement joins TRBV6-1 to TRBJ2-7, with TRBD1 identical over 10 bases. The CDR3 has 15 residues. V was clipped by 6 bases and J by 4 bases; unmatched bases: 9. Germline CDR1 and CDR2: MNHNS and SASEGT.

This clonotype was recorded only once. This chain connects TRBV28 to TRBJ2-5; 8 positions agree with TRBD2. Germline CDR1 is MDHEN and CDR2 is SYDVKM. The CDR3 runs to 16 residues. V was pared by 8 bases and J by 5 bases, with 16 bases of the junction left unmatched. CDR3 DNA: TGTGCCAGCGACCAGGGGCAGCGGGAGATTATGGAGACCCAGTACTTC. Its protein is CASDQGQREIMETQYF.

This clonotype was observed a single time. The chain uses TRBV4-3 and TRBJ1-4; D is ambiguous. CDR3 length: 15 amino acids. The V gene lost 0 bases and the J gene lost 7 bases, with 12 bases spanning the gap. Germline values: CDR1 LGHNA, CDR2 YSLEER. CDR3 loop: CASSQDLQEGEKLFF. The CDR3 coding sequence is TGCGCCAGCAGCCAAGATTTGCAGGAAGGTGAAAAACTGTTTTTT.

The J gene is TRBJ1-5, the V gene TRBV4-3; the D is unclear. CDR3 length: 14 residues. The V and J ends lost 5 bases and 3 bases respectively, with 11 bases between them. Germline assignment: CDR1 LGHNA and CDR2 YSLEER. The CDR3 protein is CASSGQVDNQPQHF. The CDR3 region has the DNA TGCGCCAGCAGCGGGCAGGTTGACAATCAGCCCCAGCATTTT.

This clonotype was detected only a few times. The chain is built from TRBV6-5 and TRBJ2-5; 10 nucleotides line up with TRBD2. V trimming: 2 bases; J trimming: 4 bases; junction bases outside the gene matches: 4. Germline values: CDR1 MNHEY, CDR2 SVGAGI. The length of the CDR3 is 15 residues. The CDR3 DNA reads as TGTGCCAGCAGTTACCTAGCGGGAGCTCCAGAGACCCAGTACTTC. Its translation is CASSYLAGAPETQYF.

J is TRBJ2-6 and V is TRBV20-1; 8 bases line up with TRBD1. V was pared by 6 bases and J by 1 base, with 14 bases of the junction left unmatched. There are 18 residues in the CDR3. CDR1 is DFQATT and CDR2 is SNEGSKA in the germline V gene (reference sequence). In DNA, the CDR3 is TGCAGTGCAGTCGACAGGGGAGTAATCCATTCTGGGGCCAACGTCCTGACTTTC. It translates to CSAVDRGVIHSGANVLTF.

This chain uses TRBV4-3 with TRBJ2-1; no clear D. Looked up from germline, CDR1 is LGHNA and CDR2 is YSLEER. The V end was cut by 0 bases, the J end by 3 bases, with 9 bases between. This CDR3 is 15 amino acids long. CDR3 protein: CASSQDTADYNEQFF. Written as DNA, the CDR3 is TGCGCCAGCAGCCAAGATACCGCGGACTACAATGAGCAGTTCTTC.

This rearrangement joins TRBV27 to TRBJ1-4, with D possibly being TRBD1 (5 bases). V was cut by 6 bases and J by 5 bases, with 16 bases left in between. Germline V lookup: CDR1 MNHEY, CDR2 SMNVEV (reference sequence). The CDR3 has 15 amino acids. The chain's CDR3 is CASRGGSGANEKLFF. The CDR3 nucleotides are TGTGCCAGCAGGGGGGGTTCGGGCGCGAATGAAAAACTGTTTTTT.

The genes are TRBV11-2 and TRBJ1-4; D is ambiguous. Trimming stripped 5 bases from V and 0 bases from J, with 13 bases between. The V gene's germline CDR1 is SGHAT and CDR2 FQNNGV. The CDR3 consists of 16 residues. CDR3 DNA: TGTGCCAGCAGCCCCCCTAACAGAGCAACTAATGAAAAACTGTTTTTT. It codes for CASSPPNRATNEKLFF.

CDR3 protein: CASSLGSGDAQPQHF. The DNA of the CDR3 is TGTGCCAGCAGCTTAGGATCCGGGGACGCACAGCCCCAGCATTTT. The chain has TRBV7-9 and TRBJ1-5, with a possible D match to TRBD1 (5 bases). The CDR3 loop spans 15 amino acids. V was pared by 1 base and J by 7 bases, with 14 bases between. Germline V gene sequence: CDR1 SEHNR, CDR2 FQNEAQ (reference sequence).

The rearrangement links TRBV15 to TRBJ2-7; possibly TRBD1 or TRBD2 for D (5 bases each). Germline loops: CDR1 LNHNV, CDR2 YYDKDF (reference sequence). The CDR3 has 18 amino acids. Trimming cost V 0 bases and J 0 bases, with 18 bases left between them. Here the CDR3 reads CATSRDSMGEVTSYEQYF. CDR3 DNA: TGTGCCACCAGCAGAGATAGTATGGGGGAAGTAACCTCCTACGAGCAGTACTTC.

V usage is TRBV19 and J usage is TRBJ2-7; 8 nucleotides match TRBD1. J was trimmed by 0 bases and V by 5 bases; bases with no gene match: 6. CDR1 and CDR2 (germline): LNHDA, SQIVND (reference sequence). The CDR3 covers 15 residues. The CDR3: CASSPRDRLSYEQYF. The CDR3 region has the DNA TGTGCCAGTAGTCCCCGGGACAGGCTCTCCTACGAGCAGTACTTC.

CDR3 residues: CASNVDPTSGSLHNEQFF. CDR3 in DNA: TGCGCCAGCAACGTAGATCCGACTAGCGGGAGCTTGCACAATGAGCAGTTCTTC. The V call is TRBV4-1, the J call TRBJ2-1; 12 nucleotides agree with TRBD2. The CDR3 runs to 18 residues. V shed 7 bases and J 5 bases; nucleotides not matched to a gene: 15. Germline CDR1 MGHRA, CDR2 YSYEKL.

The V and J genes are TRBV18 and TRBJ1-5, with D perhaps TRBD1 (5 bases). V was trimmed by 3 bases and J by 5 bases, leaving 11 bases between them. CDR1 is KGHSH and CDR2 is LQKENI in the germline V gene. CDR3 length: 14 residues. CDR3 sequence: CASSPPEGHQPQHF. The CDR3 bases are TGTGCCAGCTCACCTCCCGAGGGGCATCAGCCCCAGCATTTT.

The chain joins TRBV27 to TRBJ2-2, with 7 nucleotides matching TRBD2. Germline V gene lookup returns CDR1 MNHEY and CDR2 SMNVEV (reference sequence). This CDR3 region has 16 residues. Unmatched junction bases numbered 9, after V lost 3 bases and J lost 5 bases. The CDR3 DNA follows: TGTGCCAGCAGTTTTTTGGGCGGGGAGGGGACCGGGGAGCTGTTTTTT. This translates into CASSFLGGEGTGELFF.

A few counts support this clonotype. In DNA, the CDR3 is TGTGCCAGCAGCTTAGAACAGTCCAATCAGCCCCAGCATTTT. Translating gives CASSLEQSNQPQHF. The genes are TRBV7-9 and TRBJ1-5; the D is unclear. V lost 1 base and J 3 bases, leaving 7 bases between the germline ends. The CDR3 is made up of 14 amino acids. The V gene's germline CDR1 is SEHNR and CDR2 FQNEAQ (reference sequence).

This chain connects TRBV7-9 to TRBJ2-2, with a possible D match to TRBD1 (6 bases). The germline gives CDR1 SEHNR, CDR2 FQNEAQ (reference sequence). Trimming pared 5 bases from V and 7 bases from J, leaving 14 bases between. This CDR3 is built from 14 residues. The CDR3 loop reads CASSPNRADGELFF. The CDR3 DNA sequence: TGTGCCAGCAGCCCCAACAGGGCGGACGGGGAGCTGTTTTTT.

The rearrangement joins TRBV11-1 to TRBJ2-1; D may match TRBD1 or TRBD2 (5 bases each). Trimming took 1 base from V and 2 from J, leaving 18 bases between them. The length of the CDR3 is 18 residues. Germline CDR1 is SGHAT and CDR2 is FQDESV (reference sequence). CDR3 coding DNA: TGTGCCAGCAGCTTAGGAGTAGGTGCTGGGGGACCCTACAATGAGCAGTTCTTC. It specifies CASSLGVGAGGPYNEQFF.

The chain links TRBV24-1 to TRBJ1-5; a possible D gene is TRBD1 (5 bases). The CDR3 covers 13 residues. V lost 5 bases, J lost 13 bases, and 17 bases lay in between. Germline assignment: CDR1 KGHDR and CDR2 SFDVKD. DNA for the CDR3: TGTGCCACCAGTGCCTCCGGGACGGCAAGACAGCATTTT. Translated, it gives CATSASGTARQHF.

This chain connects TRBV6-1 to TRBJ1-2; 9 bases agree with TRBD1. The V gene's germline CDR1 is MNHNS and CDR2 SASEGT. With 4 bases clipped from V and 8 bases from J, the junction kept 14 bases outside the gene matches. The CDR3 runs to 16 residues. The CDR3 is CASSGRLGTGPQGYTF. The CDR3 DNA is TGTGCCAGCAGTGGGCGACTTGGGACAGGGCCTCAAGGCTACACCTTC.

The V call is TRBV27, the J call TRBJ1-2; D gene uncertain. Germline V gives CDR1 MNHEY, CDR2 SMNVEV (reference sequence). V was clipped by 8 bases and J by 2 bases, with 15 bases between them. The CDR3 extends over 14 amino acids. The CDR3 loop is CASCCQTPNYGYTF. The CDR3 bases are TGTGCCAGCTGCTGCCAGACACCGAACTATGGCTACACCTTC.

This rearrangement joins TRBV11-2 to TRBJ2-7; D is possibly TRBD1 (6 bases). V lost 4 bases and J 0 bases, leaving 16 bases between the germline ends. This CDR3 has 16 amino acids. Per germline, CDR1 SGHAT and CDR2 FQNNGV. This CDR3 is CASSSNVMGASYEQYF. CDR3 bases: TGTGCCAGCAGCTCAAACGTGATGGGGGCCTCCTACGAGCAGTACTTC.

CDR3 sequence reads: CASSHGGGPYEQYF. CDR3 in DNA: TGTGCCAGCAGCCATGGGGGAGGGCCCTACGAGCAGTACTTC. The V and J genes are TRBV7-6 and TRBJ2-7; 7 nucleotides line up with TRBD2. The CDR3 has 14 amino acids. Germline CDR1 SGHVS, CDR2 FNYEAQ. Germline trimming cut 5 bases from V and 2 bases from J; bases unmatched to any gene: 6. Supplemented by reference TRBV7-6 and TRBJ2-7, the full variable domain reads GAGVSQSPRYKVTKRGQDVALRCDPISGHVSLYWYRQALGQGPEFLTYFNYEAQQDKSGLPNDRFSAERPEGSISTLTIQRTEQRDSAMYRCASSHGGGPYEQYFGPGTRLTVT.

The chain has TRBV28 and TRBJ1-1; 7 bases map to TRBD1. CDR1 is MDHEN and CDR2 is SYDVKM in the germline V gene. The V gene end was trimmed by 2 bases and the J gene end by 2 bases; junction bases not matched to a gene: 5. This CDR3 is 15 amino acids long. Written as DNA, the CDR3 is TGTGCCAGCAGTTTAACGCACAGGGGAAACACTGAAGCTTTCTTT. Its translation: CASSLTHRGNTEAFF.

The chain links TRBV14 to TRBJ2-5; D is uncertain. The V end was cut by 0 bases, the J end by 0 bases, with 11 bases between. The length of the CDR3 is 16 residues. The germline V gene has CDR1 SGHDN and CDR2 FVKESK. The CDR3 bases are TGTGCCAGCAGCCAAGAACGATTACGGTACCAAGAGACCCAGTACTTC. Translated: CASSQERLRYQETQYF. Filled out from reference TRBV14 and TRBJ2-5, the complete variable domain reads EAGVTQFPSHSVIEKGQTVTLRCDPISGHDNLYWYRRVMGKEIKFLLHFVKESKQDESGMPNNRFLAERTGGTYSTLKVQPAELEDSGVYFCASSQERLRYQETQYFGPGTRLLVL.